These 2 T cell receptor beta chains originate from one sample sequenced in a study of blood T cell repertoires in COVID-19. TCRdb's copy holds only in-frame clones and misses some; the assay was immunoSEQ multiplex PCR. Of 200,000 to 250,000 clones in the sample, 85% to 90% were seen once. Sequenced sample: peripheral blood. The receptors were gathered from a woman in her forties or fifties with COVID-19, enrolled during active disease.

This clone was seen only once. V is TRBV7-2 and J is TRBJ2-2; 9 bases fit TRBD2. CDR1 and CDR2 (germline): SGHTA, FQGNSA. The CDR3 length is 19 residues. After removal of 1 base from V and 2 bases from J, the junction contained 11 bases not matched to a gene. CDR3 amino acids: CASSLVVVAGGINTGELFF. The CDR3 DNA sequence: TGTGCCAGCAGCTTAGTCGTGGTTGCGGGGGGGATCAACACCGGGGAGCTGTTTTTT.

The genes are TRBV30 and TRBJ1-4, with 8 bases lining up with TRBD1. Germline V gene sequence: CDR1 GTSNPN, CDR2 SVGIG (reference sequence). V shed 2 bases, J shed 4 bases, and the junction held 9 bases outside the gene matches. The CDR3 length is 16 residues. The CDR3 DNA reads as TGTGCCTGGAGTTATGATCGGACAGGGAGTAATGAAAAACTGTTTTTT. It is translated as CAWSYDRTGSNEKLFF.